This TCR beta chain comes out of a study of neurological immune-mediated disorders. Whole-study results and caveats: In HTLV-1-associated myelopathy, TCR clonal expansion was greatest, and in multiple sclerosis it was least, below healthy controls.

This clonotype was detected ten times or more. The antigen remains undetermined. Germline V lookup: CDR1 SGHRS, CDR2 YFSETQ. The J segment lost 4 bases and the V segment lost 1 base, leaving 4 bases of the junction unmatched. The CDR3 sequence is 15 residues long. TCRdb re-called the 5' RACE reads through MiXCR, storing one row per CDR3 protein. The repertoire holds under 70,000 distinct CDR3 sequences, more than 3% seen once, with 6% to 9% in the top ten. This receptor was taken from a woman aged 60-75 years with multiple sclerosis. Sequencing was performed on PBMCs. V is TRBV5-1 and J is TRBJ2-1, with TRBD1 matching over 8 bases. Here the CDR3 DNA reads TGCGCCAGCAGCTTGCAGGGGGCGACTTACAATGAGCAGTTCTTC. This gives the protein CASSLQGATYNEQFF.